These 14 T cell receptor beta chains came from one sample sequenced in a study of cytomegalovirus exposure and HLA in healthy donors. Both 60 Vbeta primers and 13 Jbeta primers went into the PCR. Clones were sequenced by immunoSEQ multiplex PCR, and TCRdb holds only the in-frame ones, with some missing. The sample has approximately 140,000 clones, 78% seen once. Input material: PBMCs. The source is a middle-aged man in good health and CMV-seropositive.

The chain is built from TRBV9 and TRBJ2-7; 8 bases match TRBD2. CDR1 is SGDLS and CDR2 is YYNGEE in the germline V gene. The J segment lost 5 bases and the V segment lost 0 bases, leaving 7 bases of the junction unmatched. The CDR3 is 15 amino acids. CDR3 sequence reads: CASSVGAGGPHEQYF. In nucleotides, the CDR3 is TGTGCCAGCAGCGTAGGGGCGGGAGGACCCCACGAGCAGTACTTC.

Only one count was recorded for this clone. V gene TRBV30 combines with J gene TRBJ1-1; 7 bases are shared with TRBD1. CDR3 size: 21 residues. V was clipped by 2 bases and J by 2 bases; unmatched bases: 26. Looked up from germline, CDR1 is GTSNPN and CDR2 is SVGIG (reference sequence). CDR3 region: CAWSFRDAIRQGKDSNTEAFF. Written as DNA, the CDR3 is TGTGCCTGGAGTTTTCGGGACGCAATAAGACAGGGTAAGGATAGTAACACTGAAGCTTTCTTT. Full variable domain (missing parts from reference TRBV30 and TRBJ1-1): SQTIHQWPATLVQPVGSPLSLECTVEGTSNPNLYWYRQAAGRGLQLLFYSVGIGQISSEVPQNLSASRPQDRQFILSSKKLLLSDSGFYLCAWSFRDAIRQGKDSNTEAFFGQGTRLTVV.

The genes are TRBV7-9 and TRBJ2-2, with 7 nucleotides matching TRBD1. The CDR3 runs 14 residues. Trimming took 6 bases from V and 4 from J; bases not matched to a gene: 5. The germline V gene encodes CDR1 SEHNR and CDR2 FQNEAQ (reference sequence). For the CDR3, the DNA is TGTGCCAGCAGAGTAACAGGGGCCACCGGGGAGCTGTTTTTT. Translated: CASRVTGATGELFF.

This clone was counted between two and nine times. The chain uses TRBV6-5 and TRBJ2-7, with 9 bases aligning to TRBD1. From germline, CDR1 is MNHEY and CDR2 SVGAGI. Trimming at V came to 6 bases and at J to 3 bases, leaving 9 bases not matched to a gene. The CDR3 spans 15 residues. CDR3 region: CASRPGQGDVYEQYF. The CDR3 DNA is TGTGCCAGCAGACCGGGACAGGGCGACGTCTACGAGCAGTACTTC.

In this sample, this clone turned up a few times. CDR3 DNA sequence: TGTGCCAGCAGCGTAGACGGGAGGGTGACAGATACGCAGTATTTT. Encoded protein: CASSVDGRVTDTQYF. The chain is built from TRBV9 and TRBJ2-3, with TRBD2 matching over 8 bases. Per the germline V gene, CDR1 is SGDLS and CDR2 is YYNGEE. This CDR3 comprises 15 residues. V lost 0 bases and J lost 3; bases outside the gene matches: 3.

This clone has only one observation. The chain couples TRBV7-2 to TRBJ1-2; 7 positions match TRBD1. Per germline, CDR1 SGHTA and CDR2 FQGNSA. V trimming: 3 bases; J trimming: 4 bases; junction bases outside the gene matches: 2. The CDR3 runs to 13 residues. The CDR3 loop is CASSFTGVYGYTF. CDR3 nucleotides: TGTGCCAGCAGCTTCACAGGGGTCTATGGCTACACCTTC.

The V call is TRBV5-4, the J call TRBJ1-5; 10 nucleotides line up with TRBD1. Per germline, CDR1 SGHNT and CDR2 YYREEE (reference sequence). V gave up 0 bases and J gave up 2 bases; unmatched junction bases: 2. The CDR3 runs to 16 residues. CDR3 loop: CASSLGGTGGNQPQHF. The CDR3 DNA sequence: TGTGCCAGCAGCTTGGGGGGGACAGGGGGCAATCAGCCCCAGCATTTT.

This clone was detected a few times. The CDR3 DNA is TGTGCCAGCAGCTCCGGACTAGCGAGGGAGACCCAGTACTTC. Its translation: CASSSGLARETQYF. The chain links TRBV9 to TRBJ2-5, with TRBD2 matching over 9 bases. V lost 4 bases and J lost 5; bases outside the gene matches: 6. This CDR3 has 14 amino acids. Germline assignment: CDR1 SGDLS and CDR2 YYNGEE.

V and J are TRBV7-9 and TRBJ1-3; tentative D call: TRBD1 (6 bases). The CDR3 is made up of 14 amino acids. V dropped 6 bases and J dropped 0 bases, with 9 bases sitting between them. Looked up from germline, CDR1 is SEHNR and CDR2 is FQNEAQ (reference sequence). In DNA, the CDR3 is TGTGCCAGCAGGTTGGACAGCTCTGGAAACACCATATATTTT. Its translation: CASRLDSSGNTIYF.

CDR3 coding DNA: TGCGCCAGCAGCCGGGGGAACCTAGCGGGAGGCTTGGTGGAGCAGTACTTC. It specifies CASSRGNLAGGLVEQYF. This chain uses TRBV4-3 with TRBJ2-7; 11 nucleotides agree with TRBD2. Looked up from germline, CDR1 is LGHNA and CDR2 is YSLEER. The CDR3 consists of 17 residues. V was clipped by 4 bases and J by 7 bases; unmatched bases: 15.

CDR3 amino acids: CASSHREGYEQYF. The CDR3 DNA reads as TGCGCCAGCAGCCACCGCGAGGGCTACGAGCAGTACTTC. V is TRBV4-1 and J is TRBJ2-7, with D perhaps TRBD2 (5 bases). Per germline, CDR1 MGHRA and CDR2 YSYEKL. V lost 3 bases, J lost 3 bases, and 9 bases lay in between. The CDR3 runs to 13 residues.

The genes are TRBV10-3 and TRBJ2-1; TRBD1 is a possible D gene (5 bases). The V end lost 2 bases, the J end lost 8 bases, and 10 bases lay between the germline ends. Germline CDR1 ENHRY, CDR2 SYGVKD. This CDR3 region has 13 residues. This CDR3 is CAISEKGADEQFF. The CDR3 DNA follows: TGTGCCATCAGTGAGAAAGGGGCGGATGAGCAGTTCTTC.

This clone was observed a few times. V gene TRBV18 combines with J gene TRBJ1-1, with D possibly being TRBD1 (6 bases). Germline V gene lookup returns CDR1 KGHSH and CDR2 LQKENI. The CDR3 runs to 13 residues. Deletions cut 5 bases from V and 3 bases from J, with 10 bases between. CDR3 bases: TGTGCCAGCTCAACGAACAGGGACACTGAAGCTTTCTTT. It translates to CASSTNRDTEAFF. The whole variable domain, filled in from reference TRBV18 and TRBJ1-1, reads NAGVMQNPRHLVRRRGQEARLRCSPMKGHSHVYWYRQLPEEGLKFMVYLQKENIIDESGMPKERFSAEFPKEGPSILRIQQVVRGDSAAYFCASSTNRDTEAFFGQGTRLTVV.

The genes are TRBV7-8 and TRBJ1-2, with 7 bases that match TRBD1. Losses at the gene ends were 4 bases for V and 6 bases for J; bases not matched to a gene: 5. Germline lookup yields CDR1 SGHVS and CDR2 FQNEAQ. This CDR3 has 13 amino acids. The CDR3 is CASSYDRVHGYTF. CDR3 nucleotides: TGTGCCAGCAGCTACGACAGGGTCCATGGCTACACCTTC.